This TCR beta chain was sequenced for a study of OX40 agonist ivuxolimab in advanced cancers. For the study at large: Patients received intravenous ivuxolimab every 2 weeks at 0.01 to 10 mg/kg. Prior anti-PD-1, anti-PD-L1 or anti-CTLA-4 therapy did not bar entry, and 40% had some.

Profiling relied on immunoSEQ multiplex PCR, and the TCRdb table lists in-frame clones only, not all of them. This table holds about 110,000 clones, around 93% found once. The CDR3 loop spans 15 amino acids. Trimming took 4 bases from V and 5 from J; bases not matched to a gene: 8. CDR1 and CDR2 (germline): MGHRA, YSYEKL. The rearrangement links TRBV4-1 to TRBJ2-5; the match to TRBD1 covers 9 bases. The specimen comprised CD4+ or CD8+ T cells sorted from blood, sampled in a trial of the OX40 agonist ivuxolimab. This TCR derives from an adult with an advanced solid tumor such as melanoma, head and neck, liver or kidney cancer. This CDR3 is CASSRMDRGRETQYF. CDR3 nucleotide sequence: TGCGCCAGCAGCCGGATGGACAGGGGTCGCGAGACCCAGTACTTC.